Each of the 25 T cell receptor beta chains below was sequenced from the same sample in a study of cytomegalovirus exposure and HLA in healthy donors (dated by TCRdb to 2016 to 2017). Libraries were built with the immunoSEQ multiplex PCR assay. A mixture of 60 forward primers for TCR Vbeta segments and 13 reverse primers for TCR Jbeta segments was used in the multiplex PCR. The table comes from immuneACCESS by way of TCRdb, which keeps in-frame sequences with V and J called. Part of the clones is missing from these tables; in studies checked, under half for an unresolved V gene and the rest for unknown reasons. For this sample there are 70,000 to 100,000 clones; about two thirds appear just once. Clones ranked in the top ten supply 20% to 25% of the sample. Sequenced material: PBMCs. The origin of the receptors is a woman aged 45-60 years in good health and CMV-seropositive.

The chain uses TRBV5-4 and TRBJ2-7; weak D call: TRBD1 (5 bases). CDR1 SGHNT and CDR2 YYREEE come from the germline V gene (reference sequence). There are 17 residues in the CDR3. Trimming cost V 0 bases and J 4 bases, with 20 bases left between them. For the CDR3, the DNA is TGTGCCAGCAGCTTGGGGGGCTCCGGCAGGGCTGCTTACGAGCAGTACTTC. It yields the protein CASSLGGSGRAAYEQYF. Combining the CDR3 with reference TRBV5-4 and TRBJ2-7 gives the whole variable domain ETGVTQSPTHLIKTRGQQVTLRCSSQSGHNTVSWYQQALGQGPQFIFQYYREEENGRGNFPPRFSGLQFPNYSSELNVNALELDDSALYLCASSLGGSGRAAYEQYFGPGTRLTVT.

The chain is built from TRBV6-5 and TRBJ1-6, with TRBD1 as a possible D gene (5 bases). Trimming stripped 6 bases from V and 5 bases from J, with 14 bases between. Germline assignment: CDR1 MNHEY and CDR2 SVGAGI. The CDR3 has 15 residues. The CDR3, as DNA: TGTGCCAGCAGCCAGGGATCGTGGGATAATTCACCCCTCCACTTT. This gives the protein CASSQGSWDNSPLHF.

V is TRBV5-4 and J is TRBJ1-1; weak D call: TRBD1 (6 bases). The CDR3 spans 13 residues. Per the germline V gene, CDR1 is SGHNT and CDR2 is YYREEE (reference sequence). The V end lost 4 bases, the J end lost 5 bases, and 12 bases lay between the germline ends. CDR3 region: CASSPQGGTEAFF. The CDR3, as DNA: TGTGCCAGCAGCCCACAGGGAGGGACTGAAGCTTTCTTT.

This clone was recorded a few times. The chain employs TRBV10-3 and TRBJ1-2; 9 bases are a match to TRBD1. This CDR3 is 14 amino acids long. V was clipped by 2 bases and J by 6 bases; unmatched bases: 4. The germline CDR1 and CDR2 sequences are ENHRY and SYGVKD. The DNA of the CDR3 is TGTGCCATCAGTGAGGGGGACAGGGAACATGGCTACACCTTC. It translates to CAISEGDREHGYTF.

This clone turned up a few times. Compared with germline, one end of the junction differs, possibly owing to a read error. This chain links TRBV7-9 with TRBJ2-3; 8 bases line up with TRBD2. The germline V gene has CDR1 SEHNR and CDR2 FQNEAQ (reference sequence). The length of the CDR3 is 15 residues. The CDR3 DNA sequence: TGTTCCAGCAGCTTTTACGGGGGGGGTTCAGATACGCAGTATTTT. Translating it yields CSSSFYGGGSDTQYF.

The chain recombines TRBV7-9 with TRBJ1-1; D is unresolved. V lost 3 bases and J 1 base, leaving 6 bases between the germline ends. The CDR3 has 13 amino acids. Germline V gene data show CDR1 as SEHNR and CDR2 as FQNEAQ (reference sequence). CDR3 DNA: TGTGCCAGCAGCTTTGGGCCGAACACTGAAGCTTTCTTT. It translates to CASSFGPNTEAFF.

The rearrangement links TRBV14 to TRBJ2-5, with a tentative D call TRBD1 (6 bases). CDR3 length: 16 amino acids. Trimming took 1 base from V and 4 from J, leaving 16 bases between them. Germline values: CDR1 SGHDN, CDR2 FVKESK. The DNA of the CDR3 is TGTGCCAGCAGCCAAGTTTTGGGGGCGATCGGAGAGACCCAGTACTTC. Protein sequence: CASSQVLGAIGETQYF.

The genes are TRBV6-1 and TRBJ1-4, with a possible D match to TRBD1 (5 bases). The CDR3 loop spans 17 amino acids. The germline V gene has CDR1 MNHNS and CDR2 SASEGT. V shed 1 base and J shed 0 bases, with 12 bases lying between them. In DNA, the CDR3 is TGTGCCAGCAGTGAAGATATGGAACAGGCAACTAATGAAAAACTGTTTTTT. Its protein product is CASSEDMEQATNEKLFF.

This clone occurred a few times. The chain has TRBV7-9 and TRBJ2-1; 7 bases align to TRBD2. Germline CDR1 reads SEHNR; CDR2 reads FQNEAQ (reference sequence). This CDR3 is built from 12 residues. V shed 2 bases, J shed 13 bases, and the junction held 5 bases outside the gene matches. DNA of the CDR3: TGTGCCAGCAGCTTACGGGGGGAGGGACAGTTCTTC. Encoded protein: CASSLRGEGQFF. Variable domain in full (rest from reference TRBV7-9 and TRBJ2-1): DTGVSQNPRHKITKRGQNVTFRCDPISEHNRLYWYRQTLGQGPEFLTYFQNEAQLEKSRLLSDRFSAERPKGSFSTLEIQRTEQGDSAMYLCASSLRGEGQFFGPGTRLTVL.

A few counts support this clone. This chain joins TRBV6-1 and TRBJ2-3, with 9 bases matching TRBD1. This CDR3 has 14 amino acids. V gave up 4 bases and J gave up 4 bases; unmatched junction bases: 3. Germline CDR1 MNHNS, CDR2 SASEGT. CDR3 bases: TGTGCCAGCAGTGCCCGACAGGGGGCAGATACGCAGTATTTT. Residues: CASSARQGADTQYF.

This clone was seen a few times. The chain links TRBV2 to TRBJ1-1; D uncertain. CDR3 length: 13 residues. V dropped 1 base and J dropped 3 bases, with 6 bases sitting between them. CDR1 is SNHLY, CDR2 FYNNEI, per germline. CDR3 DNA sequence: TGTGCCAGCAGTGAAGGACATTACACTGAAGCTTTCTTT. Translation gives CASSEGHYTEAFF.

The rearrangement joins TRBV7-2 to TRBJ2-7; TRBD1 is a possible D gene (6 bases). Germline V CDR1 and CDR2: SGHTA, FQGNSA. The CDR3 is made up of 15 amino acids. V lost 2 bases and J lost 3, with 14 bases in between. The CDR3 DNA reads TGTGCCAGCAGCTTAAGTGAGACAGGTCTCTACGAGCAGTACTTC. This encodes CASSLSETGLYEQYF. The full variable domain, with the rest looked up from reference TRBV7-2 and TRBJ2-7, is GAGVSQSPSNKVTEKGKDVELRCDPISGHTALYWYRQSLGQGLEFLIYFQGNSAPDKSGLPSDRFSAERTGGSVSTLTIQRTQQEDSAVYLCASSLSETGLYEQYFGPGTRLTVT.

This clone appeared a single time. This chain uses TRBV6-6 with TRBJ1-5; D is perhaps TRBD1 (5 bases). V lost 8 bases, J lost 4 bases, and 15 bases lay in between. The CDR3 extends over 14 amino acids. CDR1 is MNHNY and CDR2 is SVGAGI in the germline V gene (reference sequence). Here the CDR3 reads CASGSGDENQPQHF. In nucleotides, the CDR3 is TGTGCCAGCGGTTCGGGGGACGAGAATCAGCCCCAGCATTTT.

This clone was recorded a few times. The germline gene is not matched at one end of the junction; a read error may be the cause. The CDR3 nucleotides read TGTGCCAGCTCACCACAACAAACCGGGACAGGGGATGAAAAGCTGTTTTTT. It is translated as CASSPQQTGTGDEKLFF. The chain joins TRBV18 to TRBJ1-4; TRBD1 matches at 10 bases. Germline V CDR1 and CDR2: KGHSH, LQKENI. This CDR3 has 17 amino acids.

A note on this clone: Relative to the germline gene, one junction end is altered; a read error may explain this. The chain uses TRBV5-1 and TRBJ2-7; TRBD1 is a possible D gene (5 bases). This CDR3 is built from 13 residues. CDR1 is SGHRS and CDR2 is YFSETQ in the germline V gene. This chain's CDR3 is CASSLTGSHEQYF. The CDR3 DNA sequence: TGCGCCAGCAGCTTGACAGGCTCCCACGAGCAGTACTTC.

The chain combines TRBV6-1 with TRBJ2-7, with 7 bases that match TRBD1. The germline V gene encodes CDR1 MNHNS and CDR2 SASEGT. Germline trimming cut 4 bases from V and 12 bases from J; bases unmatched to any gene: 12. CDR3 length: 13 residues. The CDR3 reads CASSALDRERRYF. Here the CDR3 DNA reads TGTGCCAGCAGTGCCTTAGACAGGGAGCGGCGGTACTTC.

This sequence joins TRBV4-1 and TRBJ2-7; D gene unclear. V was cut by 0 bases and J by 2 bases, with 8 bases left in between. Germline CDR1 MGHRA, CDR2 YSYEKL. This CDR3 is built from 14 residues. The CDR3 nucleotides read TGCGCCAGCAGCCAAGATCGGGTAGCCTACGAGCAGTACTTC. Protein product: CASSQDRVAYEQYF.

This rearrangement joins TRBV28 to TRBJ2-3; TRBD2 might be the D (6 bases). Between the trimmed V and J ends, which lost 9 bases and 0 bases, there was a span of 13 bases. This CDR3 region has 14 residues. Germline-derived CDR1 and CDR2 are MDHEN and SYDVKM. CDR3 sequence: CASSRGTSTDTQYF. In DNA form, the CDR3 reads TGTGCCAGTTCCCGGGGGACTAGCACAGATACGCAGTATTTT.

The chain employs TRBV30 and TRBJ2-3; D remains unclear. Germline values: CDR1 GTSNPN, CDR2 SVGIG (reference sequence). The germline V and J ends were trimmed by 2 bases and 1 base, with 7 bases remaining between them. This CDR3 spans 13 amino acids. CDR3 amino acids: CAWSTKGTDTQYF. The CDR3 DNA reads as TGTGCCTGGAGTACTAAGGGCACAGATACGCAGTATTTT.

DNA of the CDR3: TGTGCCAGCAGTTTATTCGAAGGGGGCACTGAAGCTTTCTTT. Translation: CASSLFEGGTEAFF. The rearrangement joins TRBV27 to TRBJ1-1; weak D call: TRBD1 (6 bases). The V end lost 1 base, the J end lost 4 bases, and 10 bases lay between the germline ends. Germline-derived CDR1 and CDR2 are MNHEY and SMNVEV (reference sequence). The CDR3 runs to 14 residues.

The CDR3 coding sequence is TGTGCCAGCAGTGAGTCGGGGAGGGTAGTTCAGCCCCAGCATTTT. Amino acid sequence: CASSESGRVVQPQHF. The chain is built from TRBV6-1 and TRBJ1-5, with unresolved D. V gave up 3 bases and J gave up 6 bases, with 15 bases separating them. Germline V gives CDR1 MNHNS, CDR2 SASEGT. The CDR3 is 15 residues long.

The DNA of the CDR3 is TGTGCCAGCAGCGTCTACGGGGGCACAGATACGCAGTATTTT. This sequence encodes CASSVYGGTDTQYF. The chain joins TRBV5-8 to TRBJ2-3, with a weak D call TRBD2 (5 bases). Germline CDR1 reads SGHTS; CDR2 reads YDEGEE. V was trimmed by 4 bases and J by 1 base, leaving 10 bases between them. This CDR3 comprises 14 residues.

This clone was observed a handful of times. V gene TRBV14 combines with J gene TRBJ2-1; D gene uncertain. Germline V gives CDR1 SGHDN, CDR2 FVKESK. This CDR3 contains 14 residues. Trimming cost V 4 bases and J 0 bases, with 7 bases left between them. CDR3 protein: CASSPSSSYNEQFF. Here the CDR3 DNA reads TGTGCCAGCAGCCCTAGTAGCTCCTACAATGAGCAGTTCTTC.

This clone was recorded once. This chain uses TRBV9 with TRBJ2-5; D not resolved. From germline, CDR1 is SGDLS and CDR2 YYNGEE. V lost 0 bases and J lost 5, with 8 bases in between. The CDR3 has 13 amino acids. CDR3 nucleotides: TGTGCCAGCAGCGTAGGGTACGGGGAGACCCAGTACTTC. Amino acids: CASSVGYGETQYF.

The chain is built from TRBV5-4 and TRBJ1-2; 8 bases agree with TRBD1. Trimming at V came to 4 bases and at J to 3 bases, leaving 8 bases not matched to a gene. This CDR3 is built from 15 residues. Germline CDR1 and CDR2: SGHNT and YYREEE (reference sequence). The CDR3 protein is CASSTHPGQDYGYTF. The CDR3 DNA sequence: TGTGCCAGCAGCACCCACCCGGGACAGGACTATGGCTACACCTTC. Full variable domain (remainder filled in from reference TRBV5-4 and TRBJ1-2): ETGVTQSPTHLIKTRGQQVTLRCSSQSGHNTVSWYQQALGQGPQFIFQYYREEENGRGNFPPRFSGLQFPNYSSELNVNALELDDSALYLCASSTHPGQDYGYTFGSGTRLTVV.